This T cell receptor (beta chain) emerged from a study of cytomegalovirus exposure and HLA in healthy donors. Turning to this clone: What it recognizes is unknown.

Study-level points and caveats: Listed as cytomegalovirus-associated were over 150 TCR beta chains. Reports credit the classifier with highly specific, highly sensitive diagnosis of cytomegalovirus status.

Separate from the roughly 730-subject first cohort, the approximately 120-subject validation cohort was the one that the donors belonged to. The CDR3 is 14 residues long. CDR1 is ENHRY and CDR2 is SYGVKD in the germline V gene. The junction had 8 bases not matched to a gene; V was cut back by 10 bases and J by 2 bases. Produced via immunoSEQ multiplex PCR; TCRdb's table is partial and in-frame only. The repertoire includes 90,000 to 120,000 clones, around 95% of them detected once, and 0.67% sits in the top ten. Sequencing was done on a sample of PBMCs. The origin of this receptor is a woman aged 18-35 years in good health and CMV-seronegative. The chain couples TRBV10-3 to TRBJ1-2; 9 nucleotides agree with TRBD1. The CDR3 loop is CATGTGMGNYGYTF. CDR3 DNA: TGTGCCACGGGGACAGGGATGGGGAACTATGGCTACACCTTC.